This is a list of T cell receptor beta chains from one sample in a study of T cell repertoires in cytomegalovirus infection. MiXCR, run by TCRdb on the reads, gives a single entry per CDR3 protein. Of roughly 500,000 distinct CDR3 sequences in the sample, approximately 16% were seen once. Sequenced material: CD8+ T cells from PBMCs. These receptors were collected from a human donor in good health (CMV status not recorded). Some clones in this sample may be carry-over from other donors' samples. CDR3s include the opening cysteine and the closing phenylalanine or tryptophan. A D gene is named only where the DNA matches it firmly. Size is stated for part of the rows, as once, few or many counts, or as a class when the clone is expanded.

V	D	J	size	DNA	CDR3
TRBV29-1	NA	TRBJ1-2	NA	TGCAGCGTTGAACTGAATTCAGCACACTATGGCTACACCTTC	CSVELNSAHYGYTF
TRBV5-1	TRBD2	TRBJ2-7	many	TGCGCCAGCAGCTTGGATGTTAGCGGGAGGGCCTACGAGCAGTACTTC	CASSLDVSGRAYEQYF
TRBV10-2	NA	TRBJ1-1	few	TGCGCCAGCAAGTGGGGGAAGAACACTGAAGCTTTCTTT	CASKWGKNTEAFF
TRBV10-2	NA	TRBJ2-2	NA	TGCGCCAGCGGCGTGGGAACGCCCGGGGAGCTGTTTTTT	CASGVGTPGELFF
TRBV29-1	NA	TRBJ1-2	few	TGCAGCGTTGAGACCTGGGCTAACTATGGCTACACCTTC	CSVETWANYGYTF
TRBV7-6	NA	TRBJ2-3	many	TGTGCCAGCAGCTTAGACACAGATACGCAGTATTTT	CASSLDTDTQYF
TRBV7-3	TRBD2	TRBJ2-1	many	TGTGCCAGCAGCCTTATGACTAGCGGGAGACACAATGAGCAGTTCTTC	CASSLMTSGRHNEQFF
TRBV24-1	NA	TRBJ1-1	few	TGTGCCACCAGTGATTTGGAGAACACTGAAGCTTTCTTT	CATSDLENTEAFF
TRBV3-1	TRBD2	TRBJ2-1	few	TGTGCCAGCAGCCTCGGGACTACCGTCAATGAGCAGTTCTTC	CASSLGTTVNEQFF
TRBV11-2	TRBD1	TRBJ2-5	NA	TGTGCCAGCAGCTTGGGACAGGGCCAGTACTTC	CASSLGQGQYF
TRBV6-5	NA	TRBJ2-3	many	TGTGCCAGCAGTTTACTGGGACTGGAGACAGATACGCAGTATTTT	CASSLLGLETDTQYF
TRBV27	NA	TRBJ2-3	NA	TGTGCCAGCAGAGGCACAGATACGAAGTATTTT	CASRGTDTKYF
TRBV7-3	NA	TRBJ2-1	many	TGTGCCAGCAGCCTAGCGTCAAGCTCCTACAATGAGCAGTTCTTC	CASSLASSSYNEQFF
TRBV20-1	NA	TRBJ1-1	few	TGCAGTGCAAAGAAAGTGGGACACAACATGAACACTGAAGCTTTCTTT	CSAKKVGHNMNTEAFF
TRBV7-3	TRBD1	TRBJ2-1	many	TGTGCCAGCAGCAGACAGGGGGCAACCTACAATGAGCAGTTCTTC	CASSRQGATYNEQFF
TRBV27	NA	TRBJ1-1	NA	TGTGCCAGCAGTACCTTGGACAGAAACCTATTAAACACTGAAGCTTTCTTT	CASSTLDRNLLNTEAFF
TRBV19	NA	TRBJ1-1	few	TGTGCCAGTAGTATCGACTCCCTCGGGATCGGAGCTTTCTTT	CASSIDSLGIGAFF
TRBV7-9	NA	TRBJ1-5	NA	TGTGCCAGCAGCTCCGGGGACGGAAATCAGCCCCAGCATTTT	CASSSGDGNQPQHF
TRBV27	TRBD2	TRBJ2-1	NA	TGTGCCAGCAGTTTATCGAGGACGGGAGGGCCGGTAGATGAGCAGTTCTTC	CASSLSRTGGPVDEQFF
TRBV6-6	TRBD2	TRBJ2-1	few	TGTGCCAGCAGTGACTCGCTAGCGGGAGGGTCAGAGCAGTTCTTC	CASSDSLAGGSEQFF
TRBV28	NA	TRBJ2-5	many	TGTGCCATCAAGAGGGCAGGGCACCAAGAGACCCAGTACTTC	CAIKRAGHQETQYF
TRBV12-3/TRBV12-4	NA	TRBJ2-5	few	TGTGCCAGCAGAAGCTCAGGGCAGTCGGAAAAGACCCAGTACTTC	CASRSSGQSEKTQYF
TRBV7-9	TRBD1	TRBJ1-1	few	TGTGCCAGCAGCACCGGGACAGGGGACTGGGGCACTGAAGCTTTCTTT	CASSTGTGDWGTEAFF
TRBV27	TRBD1	TRBJ2-1	NA	TGTGCCAGCAGTTTAAGGGCAAGGGGACAGGGTAACAATGAGCAGTTCTTC	CASSLRARGQGNNEQFF
TRBV27	TRBD1	TRBJ2-3	few	TGTGCCAGCACCTCCGGGACAGGGATAGCAGATACGCAGTATTTT	CASTSGTGIADTQYF
TRBV6-5	NA	TRBJ2-6	few	TGTGCCAGCAGTTACTCATCGTCGGGGGCATCTGGGGCCAACGTCCTGACTTTC	CASSYSSSGASGANVLTF
TRBV10-3	TRBD2	TRBJ2-3	few	TGTGCCATCAGTCTTAAGACTAGCGGGGGGCCTAGGGTGCAGTATTTT	CAISLKTSGGPRVQYF
TRBV2	NA	TRBJ1-6	NA	TGTGCCAGCAGCTCACGGGGTAGGGGAGGAAATTCACCCCTCCACTTT	CASSSRGRGGNSPLHF
TRBV11-2	NA	TRBJ1-2	NA	TGTGCCAGCAGCCCCGACAGTCTCCTGGGCTACACCTTC	CASSPDSLLGYTF
TRBV4-1	NA	TRBJ1-2	few	TGCGCCAGCAGCCCTCTTACAGGAGGGGATGGCTACACCTTC	CASSPLTGGDGYTF
TRBV4-1	NA	TRBJ2-1	NA	TGCGCCAGCAGCCAAGTGGAGGGGAGCTCCTACAATGAGCAGTTCTTC	CASSQVEGSSYNEQFF
TRBV11-2	NA	TRBJ1-1	many	TGTGCCAGCAGCTTCTGGTCGGAGAACACTGAAGCTTTCTTT	CASSFWSENTEAFF
TRBV27	NA	TRBJ2-1	many	TGTGCCAGCAGTCCCTCAGGTGGAGAAAAGGGAAATGAGCAGTTCTTC	CASSPSGGEKGNEQFF
TRBV3-1	NA	TRBJ2-7	NA	TGTGCCAGCAGCCCCAAGGGGCTGCAGGCTTACGAGCAGTACTTC	CASSPKGLQAYEQYF
TRBV12-3/TRBV12-4	NA	TRBJ2-2	many	TGTGCCAGCAGCTCCTTTGGGGGGGAGCTGTTTTTT	CASSSFGGELFF
TRBV5-6	NA	TRBJ1-6	many	TGTGCCAGCAGCCCCGGGACGGGGTTCGGAACCCTCCACTTT	CASSPGTGFGTLHF
TRBV11-2	NA	TRBJ1-3	many	TGTGCCAGCAGCTCTTACCCGATACCTACTCTGGAAACCCACATATATTTT	CASSSYPIPTLETHIYF
TRBV12-3/TRBV12-4	TRBD2	TRBJ2-7	many	TGTGCCAGCAGTCAAAGACTAGCGGGTAGCTCCTACGAGCAGTACTTC	CASSQRLAGSSYEQYF
TRBV28	NA	TRBJ2-7	NA	TGTGCCAGCAGGGATCTTCGGGACAAATACTACGAGCAGTACTTC	CASRDLRDKYYEQYF
TRBV13	TRBD1	TRBJ2-5	few	TGTGCCAGCAGCCATATGGGACAGGGGAGAGAGACCCAGTACTTC	CASSHMGQGRETQYF
TRBV15	NA	TRBJ2-2	NA	TGTGCCACCAGCAGTCTGGAATTTACCGGGGAGCTGTTTTTT	CATSSLEFTGELFF
TRBV7-4	TRBD1	TRBJ2-7	many	TGTGCCAGCAGGGACAGGGGGCCTCCCTCCTGCTACGAGCAGTACTTC	CASRDRGPPSCYEQYF
TRBV7-2	NA	TRBJ2-1	many	TGTGCCAGCAGCGGCCGAGTCAGTGGGGGTGAGCAGTTCTTC	CASSGRVSGGEQFF
TRBV7-9	TRBD1	TRBJ2-2	many	TGTGCCAGCACCCAAAAGGGGACAGGGAACACCGGGGAGCTGTTTTTT	CASTQKGTGNTGELFF
TRBV7-9	NA	TRBJ2-7	few	TGTGCCAGCAGCCAAATTAGGGGGCAGTACTTC	CASSQIRGQYF